Shown below are 27 T cell receptor beta chains from a single sample sequenced in a study of vaccination and CD4 T cells after COVID-19. The Oncomine TCR Beta short-read assay generated sequence data from the DNA of cultured CD4+ T cells. Each CDR3 protein is one row after TCRdb ran MiXCR on the PCR reads. The sample contains about 4,000 distinct CDR3 sequences, approximately 40% of which appear only once. Stated treatment: approximately 11-day PBMC culture with coronavirus spike peptide pools or control peptides (ViraFEST assay). These receptors have no identified antigens. Input material: CD4+ T cells from blood, cultured in vitro. These receptors all stem from a human donor who had recovered from COVID-19.

This clonotype was observed a handful of times. This sequence joins TRBV5-4 and TRBJ1-2; 8 bases are shared with TRBD1. The CDR3 has 17 amino acids. V lost 5 bases and J lost 3; bases outside the gene matches: 15. Germline V CDR1 and CDR2: SGHNT, YYREEE (reference sequence). The CDR3 is CASSSTQGASVDYGYTF. Here the CDR3 DNA reads TGTGCCAGCAGTTCCACCCAGGGGGCGAGTGTCGACTATGGCTACACCTTC.

The chain links TRBV2 to TRBJ1-2, with a tentative D call TRBD1 (5 bases). V lost 5 bases and J lost 2, with 15 bases in between. CDR3 size: 15 residues. Looked up from germline, CDR1 is SNHLY and CDR2 is FYNNEI. The CDR3 sequence is CASSLLGTGNYGYTF. The CDR3 DNA follows: TGTGCCAGCAGTCTACTTGGGACTGGCAACTATGGCTACACCTTC.

This rearrangement joins TRBV7-2 to TRBJ2-3; 12 bases match TRBD2. The trim removed 5 bases at V and 2 bases at J, leaving 8 bases unmatched. This CDR3 spans 17 amino acids. Germline V gene data show CDR1 as SGHTA and CDR2 as FQGNSA. CDR3 coding DNA: TGTGCCAGCAGCCGGAGACTAGCGGGGGCCACCACAGATACGCAGTATTTT. Translating gives CASSRRLAGATTDTQYF.

This clonotype has a handful of counts. DNA of the CDR3: TGCAGTGCTAGGCTTGCTTTGGCTAATTCACCCCTCCACTTT. Its translation: CSARLALANSPLHF. The chain is built from TRBV20-1 and TRBJ1-6; D remains unclear. Germline values: CDR1 DFQATT, CDR2 SNEGSKA (reference sequence). This CDR3 contains 14 residues. The germline V and J ends were trimmed by 3 bases and 6 bases, with 12 bases remaining between them.

The chain links TRBV2 to TRBJ2-5; tentative D call: TRBD2 (5 bases). V gave up 8 bases and J gave up 7 bases, with 20 bases separating them. The CDR3 length is 14 residues. In germline, CDR1 is SNHLY, CDR2 FYNNEI. CDR3 region: CASLVAVLVGTQYF. The DNA for the CDR3 is TGTGCCAGCCTCGTTGCTGTACTAGTTGGGACCCAGTACTTC.

This chain connects TRBV18 to TRBJ1-2; 10 positions agree with TRBD1. The CDR3 is 16 amino acids. Germline V gene data show CDR1 as KGHSH and CDR2 as LQKENI. Losses at the gene ends were 3 bases for V and 5 bases for J; bases not matched to a gene: 9. CDR3 loop: CASSPQGTGESYGYTF. The CDR3 DNA follows: TGTGCCAGCTCACCCCAAGGGACAGGGGAGTCTTATGGCTACACCTTC.

The CDR3 nucleotides are TGTGCCAGCAGTCAACGCTCAGGGCCGGAGACCCAGTACTTC. Protein: CASSQRSGPETQYF. The V call is TRBV27, the J call TRBJ2-5; a weak D match, TRBD1 (5 bases). The CDR3 is 14 residues long. CDR1 is MNHEY, CDR2 SMNVEV, per germline (reference sequence). Trimming left V 5 bases short and J 5 bases short, with 15 bases between.

This chain uses TRBV11-3 with TRBJ1-1; D unclear. Germline CDR1 and CDR2: SGHNT and YENEEA. Trimming took off 3 bases at V and 4 bases at J, with 9 bases between the two ends. This CDR3 is 13 amino acids long. In nucleotides, the CDR3 is TGTGCCAGCAGCTTTTATACGGGCACTGAAGCTTTCTTT. Translation gives CASSFYTGTEAFF.

V gene TRBV5-1 combines with J gene TRBJ1-1, with D unclear. Deletions cut 4 bases from V and 1 base from J, with 14 bases between. Germline CDR1 SGHRS, CDR2 YFSETQ. The length of the CDR3 is 15 residues. CDR3 in amino acids: CASSASGPKNTEAFF. The CDR3 DNA sequence: TGCGCCAGCAGCGCTTCCGGGCCAAAGAACACTGAAGCTTTCTTT.

J is TRBJ2-3 and V is TRBV20-1, with 12 bases lining up with TRBD2. There are 15 residues in the CDR3. Trimming at V came to 6 bases and at J to 2 bases, leaving 6 bases not matched to a gene. In germline, CDR1 is DFQATT, CDR2 SNEGSKA (reference sequence). In DNA form, the CDR3 reads TGCAGTGCGCCCGGACTAGCGGGGAACACAGATACGCAGTATTTT. Its protein product is CSAPGLAGNTDTQYF.

The chain combines TRBV7-2 with TRBJ2-7; no firm D call. Germline CDR1 is SGHTA and CDR2 is FQGNSA. The CDR3 has 11 residues. V was shortened by 2 bases and J by 3 bases, with 2 bases between the two germline ends. The CDR3 sequence is CASSLNYEQYF. CDR3 DNA: TGTGCCAGCAGCTTAAACTACGAGCAGTACTTC.

The gene calls are TRBV6-2 or TRBV6-3 and TRBJ2-3, with D tentatively TRBD1 or TRBD2 (5 bases each). Trimming pared 5 bases from V and 5 bases from J, leaving 20 bases between. Looked up from germline, CDR1 is MNHEY and CDR2 is SVGEGT. This CDR3 contains 16 residues. The CDR3 DNA is TGTGCCAGCAGTAACCGGGACGAAAGGGTGGGAGATACGCAGTATTTT. Translated: CASSNRDERVGDTQYF.

The V and J genes are TRBV28 and TRBJ1-2; possibly TRBD1 for D (6 bases). Germline CDR1 and CDR2: MDHEN and SYDVKM. The germline V and J ends were trimmed by 2 bases and 8 bases, with 9 bases remaining between them. CDR3 length: 12 residues. The CDR3 here is CASSLRQGGYTF. DNA of the CDR3: TGTGCCAGCAGTTTACGGCAGGGGGGCTACACCTTC.

CDR3 amino acids: CASSRRTGEYGYTF. The CDR3 region has the DNA TGTGCCAGCAGCCGAAGGACAGGGGAGTATGGCTACACCTTC. The genes are TRBV7-2 and TRBJ1-2; 9 bases align to TRBD1. The V segment lost 5 bases and the J segment 5 bases; nucleotides outside the gene matches: 6. This CDR3 comprises 14 residues. Germline CDR1 reads SGHTA; CDR2 reads FQGNSA. Using reference TRBV7-2 and TRBJ1-2 for the parts outside the CDR3, the full variable domain is GAGVSQSPSNKVTEKGKDVELRCDPISGHTALYWYRQSLGQGLEFLIYFQGNSAPDKSGLPSDRFSAERTGGSVSTLTIQRTQQEDSAVYLCASSRRTGEYGYTFGSGTRLTVV.

V and J are TRBV4-3 and TRBJ2-3; 11 bases map to TRBD2. The CDR3 covers 19 residues. The germline V gene has CDR1 LGHNA and CDR2 YSLEER. With V trimmed by 4 bases and J by 0 bases, 12 bases remained unmatched. Here the CDR3 reads CASSRKSTGTSGSTDTQYF. The CDR3 coding sequence is TGCGCCAGCAGCCGAAAGTCCACCGGGACTAGCGGAAGCACAGATACGCAGTATTTT.

The CDR3 DNA sequence: TGCAGTGCTAGAGATCCCCGGGGGACAGTCTCCTACAATGAGCAGTTCTTC. Its translation is CSARDPRGTVSYNEQFF. The genes are TRBV20-1 and TRBJ2-1, with D tentatively TRBD1 (7 bases). CDR1 and CDR2 from the germline V gene are DFQATT and SNEGSKA (reference sequence). The V gene lost 0 bases and the J gene lost 0 bases, with 15 bases spanning the gap. The CDR3 consists of 17 residues.

The genes are TRBV5-1 and TRBJ2-7; the D is unclear. Germline assignment: CDR1 SGHRS and CDR2 YFSETQ. CDR3 length: 15 amino acids. Trimming pared 4 bases from V and 7 bases from J, leaving 21 bases between. The CDR3 DNA reads as TGCGCCAGCAGCCTAGGATTAACTTACCTGGAAGAGCAGTACTTC. Amino acids: CASSLGLTYLEEQYF. Together with reference TRBV5-1 and TRBJ2-7, the CDR3 gives the full variable domain: KAGVTQTPRYLIKTRGQQVTLSCSPISGHRSVSWYQQTPGQGLQFLFEYFSETQRNKGNFPGRFSGRQFSNSRSEMNVSTLELGDSALYLCASSLGLTYLEEQYFGPGTRLTVT.

This clonotype was observed a handful of times. The genes are TRBV5-4 and TRBJ2-5; 10 bases fit TRBD1. Germline V CDR1 and CDR2: SGHNT, YYREEE (reference sequence). This CDR3 comprises 14 residues. J was trimmed by 5 bases and V by 1 base; bases with no gene match: 2. CDR3 amino acids: CASSLKTGGETQYF. The CDR3 DNA follows: TGTGCCAGCAGCTTGAAGACAGGGGGCGAGACCCAGTACTTC. The entire variable domain, with the rest obtained from reference TRBV5-4 and TRBJ2-5, is as follows: ETGVTQSPTHLIKTRGQQVTLRCSSQSGHNTVSWYQQALGQGPQFIFQYYREEENGRGNFPPRFSGLQFPNYSSELNVNALELDDSALYLCASSLKTGGETQYFGPGTRLLVL.

The chain has TRBV28 and TRBJ1-1; D is undetermined. V lost 7 bases, J lost 5 bases, and 20 bases lay in between. The CDR3 has 15 amino acids. From germline, CDR1 is MDHEN and CDR2 SYDVKM. CDR3 nucleotide sequence: TGTGCCAGCATCAAGTCCCTTCTGAGGGAGACTGAAGCTTTCTTT. Its protein is CASIKSLLRETEAFF.

This clonotype was observed a handful of times. The V and J genes are TRBV20-1 and TRBJ2-1; the match to TRBD2 covers 9 bases. Looked up from germline, CDR1 is DFQATT and CDR2 is SNEGSKA (reference sequence). This CDR3 is 17 amino acids long. With V trimmed by 0 bases and J by 4 bases, 10 bases remained unmatched. In nucleotides, the CDR3 is TGCAGTGCTAGAGAACGGGCGGGAGGGCACCAATACAATGAGCAGTTCTTC. Encoded protein: CSARERAGGHQYNEQFF.

This clonotype was recorded a few times. The chain couples TRBV20-1 to TRBJ1-1, with D uncertain. Between the trimmed V and J ends, which lost 0 bases and 1 base, there was a span of 9 bases. This CDR3 spans 14 amino acids. Germline V gives CDR1 DFQATT, CDR2 SNEGSKA (reference sequence). CDR3 protein: CSARDVGRNTEAFF. The CDR3 DNA follows: TGCAGTGCTAGAGATGTTGGCAGGAACACTGAAGCTTTCTTT.

This clonotype was counted only a few times. The gene calls are TRBV20-1 and TRBJ2-5; the D gene is possibly TRBD1 (6 bases). Trimming removed 5 bases at V and 1 base at J, with 11 bases between. The CDR3 runs to 13 residues. CDR1 and CDR2 from the germline V gene are DFQATT and SNEGSKA (reference sequence). CDR3 bases: TGCAGTGCTGGAAGCAGGGGCCAAGAGACCCAGTACTTC. Translating gives CSAGSRGQETQYF.

A few counts support this clonotype. The chain employs TRBV7-9 and TRBJ2-7; D tentatively reads TRBD1 or TRBD2 (5 bases each). The V and J ends lost 5 bases and 5 bases respectively, with 16 bases between them. The CDR3 length is 14 residues. The germline V gene has CDR1 SEHNR and CDR2 FQNEAQ (reference sequence). This CDR3 is CASSLVGGEDEQYF. The CDR3 nucleotides are TGTGCCAGCAGCCTAGTTGGGGGAGAGGACGAGCAGTACTTC.

This clonotype was detected only once. V and J are TRBV15 and TRBJ2-3, with TRBD2 matching over 7 bases. CDR3 length: 15 residues. The germline gives CDR1 LNHNV, CDR2 YYDKDF (reference sequence). Trimming at V came to 1 base and at J to 1 base, leaving 2 bases not matched to a gene. The CDR3 loop reads CATSRGAGGTDTQYF. CDR3 coding DNA: TGTGCCACCAGCAGAGGTGCGGGGGGCACAGATACGCAGTATTTT.

This clonotype counts as medium-sized (0.01 to 0.1%). The CDR3 sequence: CASSRAGGLRNEQFF. As DNA, the CDR3 is TGTGCCAGCAGCCGCGCGGGGGGGCTTCGTAATGAGCAGTTCTTC. V and J are TRBV5-4 and TRBJ2-1; 9 nucleotides align to TRBD2. The CDR3 runs to 15 residues. The ends lost 4 bases at V and 7 bases at J; junction bases unmatched: 9. In germline, CDR1 is SGHNT, CDR2 YYREEE (reference sequence).

The chain has TRBV7-3 and TRBJ2-2; D is possibly TRBD1 or TRBD2 (5 bases each). Germline lookup yields CDR1 SGHTA and CDR2 FQGTGA. This CDR3 has 16 residues. V lost 5 bases and J lost 0, with 13 bases in between. The CDR3 loop is CASSARDGTNTGELFF. For the CDR3, the DNA is TGTGCCAGCAGCGCAAGGGACGGCACGAACACCGGGGAGCTGTTTTTT.

The chain joins TRBV27 to TRBJ1-1; no clear D gene. The CDR3 runs to 16 residues. The V end lost 6 bases, the J end lost 1 base, and 18 bases lay between the germline ends. CDR1 and CDR2 (germline): MNHEY, SMNVEV (reference sequence). The CDR3 region is CASSRFSPASNTEAFF. The CDR3 region has the DNA TGTGCCAGCAGCCGTTTTTCTCCGGCATCGAACACTGAAGCTTTCTTT.